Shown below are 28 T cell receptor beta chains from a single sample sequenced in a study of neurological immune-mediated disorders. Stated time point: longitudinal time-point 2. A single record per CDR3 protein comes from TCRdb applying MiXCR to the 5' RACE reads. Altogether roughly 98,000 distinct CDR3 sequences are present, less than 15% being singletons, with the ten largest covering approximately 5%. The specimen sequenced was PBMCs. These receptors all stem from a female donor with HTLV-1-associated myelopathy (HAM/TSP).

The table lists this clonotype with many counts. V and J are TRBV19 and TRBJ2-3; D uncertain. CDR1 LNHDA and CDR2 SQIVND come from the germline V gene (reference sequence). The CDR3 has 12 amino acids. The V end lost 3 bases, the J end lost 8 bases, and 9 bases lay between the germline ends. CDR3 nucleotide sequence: TGTGCCAGTAGTATCCTCGGTGCTACGCAGTATTTT. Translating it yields CASSILGATQYF.

The CDR3: CSADFTGANVLTF. The CDR3 DNA sequence: TGCAGCGCCGACTTCACTGGGGCCAACGTCCTGACTTTC. This chain connects TRBV29-1 to TRBJ2-6; no clear D. Germline V gives CDR1 SQVTM, CDR2 ANQGSEA. This CDR3 is built from 13 residues. Trimming shortened V by 7 bases and J by 2 bases, and 9 bases separated the two germline ends.

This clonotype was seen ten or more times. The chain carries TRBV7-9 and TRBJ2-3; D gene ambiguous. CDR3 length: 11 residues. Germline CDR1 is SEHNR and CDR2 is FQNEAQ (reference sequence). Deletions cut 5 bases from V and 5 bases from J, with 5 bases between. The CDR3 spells CASSRIDTQYF. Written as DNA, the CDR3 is TGTGCCAGCAGCCGCATAGATACGCAGTATTTT.

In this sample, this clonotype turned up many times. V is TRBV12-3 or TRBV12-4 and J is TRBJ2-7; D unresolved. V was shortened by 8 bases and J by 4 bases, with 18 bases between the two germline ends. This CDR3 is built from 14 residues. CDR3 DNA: TGTGCCAGCGGCCCGTGGGGTCCCTCGTACGAGCAGTACTTC. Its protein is CASGPWGPSYEQYF.

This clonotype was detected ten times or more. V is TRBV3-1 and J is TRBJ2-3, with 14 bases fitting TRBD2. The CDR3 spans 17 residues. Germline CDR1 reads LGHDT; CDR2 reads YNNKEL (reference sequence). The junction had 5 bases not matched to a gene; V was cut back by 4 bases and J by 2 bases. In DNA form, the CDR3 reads TGTGCCAGCAGCCCCGGACTAGCGGGGGGACTCACAGATACGCAGTATTTT. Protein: CASSPGLAGGLTDTQYF.

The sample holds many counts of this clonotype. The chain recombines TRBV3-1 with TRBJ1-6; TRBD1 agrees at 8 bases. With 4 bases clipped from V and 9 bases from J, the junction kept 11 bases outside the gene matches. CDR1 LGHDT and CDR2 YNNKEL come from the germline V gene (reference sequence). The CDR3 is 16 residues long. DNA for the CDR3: TGTGCCAGCAGCCTCAACCCCGGGACAGGATCTTCACCCCTCCACTTT. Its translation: CASSLNPGTGSSPLHF.

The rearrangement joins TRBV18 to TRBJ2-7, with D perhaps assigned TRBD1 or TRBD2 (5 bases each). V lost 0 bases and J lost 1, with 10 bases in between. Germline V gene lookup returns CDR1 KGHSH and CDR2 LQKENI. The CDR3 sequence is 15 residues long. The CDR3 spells CASSPPAGGSYEQYF. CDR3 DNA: TGTGCCAGCTCACCACCCGCTGGGGGATCCTACGAGCAGTACTTC.

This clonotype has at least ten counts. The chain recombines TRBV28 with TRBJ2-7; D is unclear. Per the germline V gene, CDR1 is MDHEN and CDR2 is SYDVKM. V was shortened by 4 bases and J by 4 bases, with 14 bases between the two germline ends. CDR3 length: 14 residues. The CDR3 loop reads CASSYRLLSYEQYF. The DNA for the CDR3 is TGTGCCAGCAGTTATCGGTTACTATCGTACGAGCAGTACTTC.

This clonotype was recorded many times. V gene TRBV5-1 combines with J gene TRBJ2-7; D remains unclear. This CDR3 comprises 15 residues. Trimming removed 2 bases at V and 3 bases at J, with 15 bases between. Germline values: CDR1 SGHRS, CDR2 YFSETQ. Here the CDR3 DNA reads TGCGCCAGCAGCTTTGGCCCCGACCTCAACTACGAGCAGTACTTC. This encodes CASSFGPDLNYEQYF.

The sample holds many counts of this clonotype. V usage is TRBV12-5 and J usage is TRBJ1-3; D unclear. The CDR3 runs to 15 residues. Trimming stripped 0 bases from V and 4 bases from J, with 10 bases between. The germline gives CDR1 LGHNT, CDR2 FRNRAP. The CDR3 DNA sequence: TGTGCTAGTGGTTTGGTTCAGTTGGTAGGAAACACCATATATTTT. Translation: CASGLVQLVGNTIYF. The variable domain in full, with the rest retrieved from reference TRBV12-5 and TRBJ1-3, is DARVTQTPRHKVTEMGQEVTMRCQPILGHNTVFWYRQTMMQGLELLAYFRNRAPLDDSGMPKDRFSAEMPDATLATLKIQPSEPRDSAVYFCASGLVQLVGNTIYFGEGSWLTVV.

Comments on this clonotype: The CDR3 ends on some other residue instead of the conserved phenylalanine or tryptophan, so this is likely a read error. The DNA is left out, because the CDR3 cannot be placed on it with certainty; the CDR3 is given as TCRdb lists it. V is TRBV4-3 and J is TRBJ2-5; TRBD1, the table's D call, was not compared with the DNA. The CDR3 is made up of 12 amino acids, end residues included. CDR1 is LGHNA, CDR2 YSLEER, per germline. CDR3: CASNRVQETQNL.

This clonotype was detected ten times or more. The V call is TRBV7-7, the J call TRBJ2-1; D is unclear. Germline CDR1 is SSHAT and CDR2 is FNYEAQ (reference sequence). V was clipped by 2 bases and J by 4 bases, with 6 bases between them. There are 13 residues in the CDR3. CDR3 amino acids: CASSLNQYNEQFF. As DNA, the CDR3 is TGTGCCAGCAGCTTAAACCAGTACAATGAGCAGTTCTTC. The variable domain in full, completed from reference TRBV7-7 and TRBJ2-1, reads GAGVSQSPRYKVTKRGQDVTLRCDPISSHATLYWYQQALGQGPEFLTYFNYEAQPDKSGLPSDRFSAERPEGSISTLTIQRTEQRDSAMYRCASSLNQYNEQFFGPGTRLTVL.

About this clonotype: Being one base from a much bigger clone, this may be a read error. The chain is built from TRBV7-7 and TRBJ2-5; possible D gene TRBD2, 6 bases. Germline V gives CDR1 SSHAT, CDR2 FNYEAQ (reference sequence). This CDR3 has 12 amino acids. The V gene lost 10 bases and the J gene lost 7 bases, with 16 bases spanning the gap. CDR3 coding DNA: TGTGCCACCGGGACTGTGGGAGGGACCCAGTACTTC. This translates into CATGTVGGTQYF.

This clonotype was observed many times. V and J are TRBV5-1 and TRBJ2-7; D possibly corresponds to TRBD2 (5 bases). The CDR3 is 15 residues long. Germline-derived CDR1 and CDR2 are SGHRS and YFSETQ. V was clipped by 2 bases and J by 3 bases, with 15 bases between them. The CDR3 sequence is CASSFGSSGLYEQYF. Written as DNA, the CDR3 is TGCGCCAGCAGCTTCGGAAGCAGCGGACTCTACGAGCAGTACTTC.

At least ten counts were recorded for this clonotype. The CDR3: CASSLRLVSDTQYF. The CDR3 bases are TGTGCCAGCAGCCTGCGACTAGTGAGTGATACGCAGTATTTT. The genes are TRBV9 and TRBJ2-3; D perhaps matches TRBD2 (6 bases). This CDR3 is 14 amino acids long. With 4 bases removed from V and 6 bases from J, the gap between germline ends came to 15 bases. CDR1 SGDLS and CDR2 YYNGEE come from the germline V gene.

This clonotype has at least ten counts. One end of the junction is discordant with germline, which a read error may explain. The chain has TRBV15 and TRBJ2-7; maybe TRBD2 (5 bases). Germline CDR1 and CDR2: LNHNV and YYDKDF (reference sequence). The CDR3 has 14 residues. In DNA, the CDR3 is TGTGCTACCAGCAGAGATCTGGGGAGCTACGAGCAGTACTTC. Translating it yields CATSRDLGSYEQYF. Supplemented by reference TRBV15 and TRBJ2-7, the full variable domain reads DAMVIQNPRYQVTQFGKPVTLSCSQTLNHNVMYWYQQKSSQAPKLLFHYYDKDFNNEADTPDNFQSRRPNTSFCFLDIRSPGLGDTAMYLCATSRDLGSYEQYFGPGTRLTVT.

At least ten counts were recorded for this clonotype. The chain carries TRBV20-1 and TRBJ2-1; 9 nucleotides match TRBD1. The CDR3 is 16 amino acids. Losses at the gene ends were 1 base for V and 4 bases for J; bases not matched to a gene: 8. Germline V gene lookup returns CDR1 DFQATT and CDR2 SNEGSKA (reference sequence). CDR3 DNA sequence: TGCAGTGCTAGAGTGCCCCTCGGGACAGGGTACAATGAGCAGTTCTTC. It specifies CSARVPLGTGYNEQFF.

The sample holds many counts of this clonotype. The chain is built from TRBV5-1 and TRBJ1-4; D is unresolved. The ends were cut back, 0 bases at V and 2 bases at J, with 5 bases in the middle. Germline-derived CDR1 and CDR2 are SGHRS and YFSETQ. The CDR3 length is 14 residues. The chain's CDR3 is CASSLGGTNEKLFF. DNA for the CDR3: TGCGCCAGCAGCTTGGGAGGGACTAATGAAAAACTGTTTTTT.

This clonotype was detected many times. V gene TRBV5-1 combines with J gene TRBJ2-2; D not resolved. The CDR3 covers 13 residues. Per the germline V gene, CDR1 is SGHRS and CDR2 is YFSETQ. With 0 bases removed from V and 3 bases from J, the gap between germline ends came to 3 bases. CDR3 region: CASSLADTGELFF. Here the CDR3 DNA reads TGCGCCAGCAGCTTGGCAGACACCGGGGAGCTGTTTTTT.

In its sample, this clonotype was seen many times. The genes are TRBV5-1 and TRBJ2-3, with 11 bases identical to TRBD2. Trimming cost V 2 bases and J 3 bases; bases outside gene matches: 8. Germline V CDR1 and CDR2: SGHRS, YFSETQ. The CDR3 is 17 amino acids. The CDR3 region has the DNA TGCGCCAGCAGCTTAATCACTAGCGGGGGTAGGACAGATACGCAGTATTTT. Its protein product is CASSLITSGGRTDTQYF.

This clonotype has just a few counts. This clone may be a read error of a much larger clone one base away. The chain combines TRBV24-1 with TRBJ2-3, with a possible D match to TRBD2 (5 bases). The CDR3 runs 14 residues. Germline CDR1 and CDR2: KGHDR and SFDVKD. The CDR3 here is CATSKASSTYTQYF. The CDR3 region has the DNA TGTGCCACCAGTAAAGCATCTAGCACATATACGCAGTATTTT.

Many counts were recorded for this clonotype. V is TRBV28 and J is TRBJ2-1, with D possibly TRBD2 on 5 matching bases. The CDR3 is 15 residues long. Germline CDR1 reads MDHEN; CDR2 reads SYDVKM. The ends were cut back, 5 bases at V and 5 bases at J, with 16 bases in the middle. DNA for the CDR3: TGTGCCAGCAGTCACCCCTTGGACTGGAACAATGAGCAGTTCTTC. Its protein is CASSHPLDWNNEQFF. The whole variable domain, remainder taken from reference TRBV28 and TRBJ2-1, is DVKVTQSSRYLVKRTGEKVFLECVQDMDHENMFWYRQDPGLGLRLIYFSYDVKMKEKGDIPEGYSVSREKKERFSLILESASTNQTSMYLCASSHPLDWNNEQFFGPGTRLTVL.

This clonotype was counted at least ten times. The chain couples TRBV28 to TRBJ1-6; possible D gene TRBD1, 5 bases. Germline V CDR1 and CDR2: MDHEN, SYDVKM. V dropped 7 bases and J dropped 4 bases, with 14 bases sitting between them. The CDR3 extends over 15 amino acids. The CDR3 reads CASTLGGDYNSPLHF. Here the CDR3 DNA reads TGTGCCAGCACCCTCGGGGGGGATTATAATTCACCCCTCCACTTT.

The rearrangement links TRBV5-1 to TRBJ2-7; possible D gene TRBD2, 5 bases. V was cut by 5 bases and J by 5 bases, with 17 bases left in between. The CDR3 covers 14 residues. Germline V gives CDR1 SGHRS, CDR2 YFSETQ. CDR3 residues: CASSSRRGSDEQYF. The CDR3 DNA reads TGCGCCAGCAGTTCGCGACGGGGAAGTGACGAGCAGTACTTC.

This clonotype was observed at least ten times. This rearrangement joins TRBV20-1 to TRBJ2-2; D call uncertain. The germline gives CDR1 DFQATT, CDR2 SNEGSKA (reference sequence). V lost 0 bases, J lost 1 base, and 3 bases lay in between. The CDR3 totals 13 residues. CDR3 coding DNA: TGCAGTGCTAGAGAGGGGAACACCGGGGAGCTGTTTTTT. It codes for CSAREGNTGELFF.

CDR3 nucleotides: TGTGCCAGCAGTTACAACTCCTACGAGCAGTACTTC. This sequence encodes CASSYNSYEQYF. V is TRBV6-2 or TRBV6-3 and J is TRBJ2-7; the D is unclear. CDR1 is MNHEY, CDR2 SVGEGT, per germline. Trimming took 2 bases from V and 0 from J, leaving 2 bases between them. The CDR3 covers 12 residues.

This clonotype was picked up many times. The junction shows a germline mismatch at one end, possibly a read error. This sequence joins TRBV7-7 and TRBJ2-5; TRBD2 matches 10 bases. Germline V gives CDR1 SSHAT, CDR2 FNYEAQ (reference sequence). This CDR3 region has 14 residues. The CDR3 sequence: CASSLGTSEETQYF. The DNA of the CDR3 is TGTGCTAGCAGCTTAGGGACTAGCGAAGAGACCCAGTACTTC.

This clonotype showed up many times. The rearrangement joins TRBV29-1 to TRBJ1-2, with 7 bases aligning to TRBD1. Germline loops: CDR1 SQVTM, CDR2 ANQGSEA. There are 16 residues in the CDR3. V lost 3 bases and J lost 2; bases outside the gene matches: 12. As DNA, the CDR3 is TGCAGCGTTGAGAAAGGGACAGTTTGGACGAACTATGGCTACACCTTC. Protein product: CSVEKGTVWTNYGYTF.